The present T cell receptor beta chain was sequenced within a study of blood T cell repertoires in COVID-19. V lost 1 base and J lost 1; bases outside the gene matches: 8. The germline V gene encodes CDR1 SNHLY and CDR2 FYNNEI. The CDR3 loop spans 17 amino acids. Profiling relied on immunoSEQ multiplex PCR, and the TCRdb table lists in-frame clones only, not all of them. The table records approximately 300,000 clones, roughly nine tenths of them present only once. This rearrangement joins TRBV2 to TRBJ2-3; TRBD2 agrees at 7 bases. The receptor was derived from a woman under 30 who had recovered from COVID-19. Sequencing was done on a sample of PBMCs or T cells enriched from blood (not recorded which). CDR3 protein: CASSEVGEGGGTDTQYF. The CDR3 DNA is TGTGCCAGCAGTGAAGTAGGGGAGGGAGGCGGCACAGATACGCAGTATTTT.